Below are 11 T cell receptor beta chains sequenced from a single sample in a study of PD-L1 blockade in urothelial cancer. Profiled with immunoSEQ multiplex PCR; TCRdb holds only in-frame clones, not every one. The table records tens of thousands of clones, roughly 89% of them present only once. This specimen was PBMCs, taken around atezolizumab (anti-PD-L1) treatment. These receptors were taken from a man aged 60-69 years with urothelial cancer.

V gene TRBV10-3 combines with J gene TRBJ1-4, with TRBD1 matching 9 bases. The CDR3 has 16 amino acids. The V and J ends lost 5 bases and 1 base, in that order; junction bases with no gene match: 5. In germline, CDR1 is ENHRY, CDR2 SYGVKD. CDR3 protein: CAISTGGAKTNEKLFF. The CDR3, as DNA: TGTGCCATCAGTACAGGGGGCGCGAAAACTAATGAAAAACTGTTTTTT.

This chain uses TRBV6-1 with TRBJ2-3; TRBD2 matches 11 bases. CDR1 MNHNS and CDR2 SASEGT come from the germline V gene. The V gene end was trimmed by 7 bases and the J gene end by 4 bases; junction bases not matched to a gene: 7. CDR3 length: 15 amino acids. The CDR3 DNA follows: TGTGCCAGCACGGTACTAGCGGGAGTACCAGATACGCAGTATTTT. Its protein product is CASTVLAGVPDTQYF.

This sequence joins TRBV5-6 and TRBJ1-5; TRBD1 aligns across 11 bases. J lost 7 bases, V lost 4 bases, and 4 bases had no gene match. Per the germline V gene, CDR1 is SGHDT and CDR2 is YYEEEE. There are 14 residues in the CDR3. The DNA for the CDR3 is TGTGCCAGCAGCACCGGGACAGGGGGACAGCCCCAGCATTTT. Protein sequence: CASSTGTGGQPQHF.

The chain carries TRBV28 and TRBJ1-4, with D unresolved. The CDR3 runs to 12 residues. The germline V gene has CDR1 MDHEN and CDR2 SYDVKM. The V end was cut by 11 bases, the J end by 4 bases, with 11 bases between. The CDR3 region is CASRGFNEKLFF. The DNA of the CDR3 is TGTGCCTCCCGGGGTTTTAATGAAAAACTGTTTTTT.

This chain joins TRBV5-1 and TRBJ2-2; TRBD2 agrees at 15 bases. Germline lookup yields CDR1 SGHRS and CDR2 YFSETQ. CDR3 length: 18 residues. J lost 5 bases, V lost 3 bases, and 8 bases had no gene match. CDR3 nucleotides: TGCGCCAGCAGCTGGGGACCGGGACTAGCGGGAGGTACCGGGGAGCTGTTTTTT. Residues: CASSWGPGLAGGTGELFF.

CDR3 protein: CASSRRLTGDMNTEAFF. CDR3 nucleotides: TGTGCCAGCAGCCGCCGACTCACAGGGGACATGAACACTGAAGCTTTCTTT. The chain joins TRBV7-2 to TRBJ1-1, with 7 bases matching TRBD1. Losses at the gene ends were 5 bases for V and 0 bases for J; bases not matched to a gene: 12. Germline V gene lookup returns CDR1 SGHTA and CDR2 FQGNSA. CDR3 length: 17 residues.

The V call is TRBV19, the J call TRBJ2-3; the match to TRBD2 covers 11 bases. The CDR3 runs 16 residues. J gave up 4 bases and V 1 base, and 4 bases lay outside the gene matches. Germline V gene data show CDR1 as LNHDA and CDR2 as SQIVND (reference sequence). The CDR3 DNA is TGTGCCAGTAGTATAGGACTAGCGGGATTTTCAGATACGCAGTATTTT. Residues: CASSIGLAGFSDTQYF.

This chain connects TRBV19 to TRBJ1-2, with 8 nucleotides matching TRBD1. V was pared by 4 bases and J by 7 bases, with 11 bases of the junction left unmatched. This CDR3 has 15 residues. In germline, CDR1 is LNHDA, CDR2 SQIVND (reference sequence). The CDR3 DNA reads as TGTGCCAGTAGTACCTTCGCGACAGGGGAAGGTGGCTACACCTTC. It yields the protein CASSTFATGEGGYTF. Full variable domain (remainder filled in from reference TRBV19 and TRBJ1-2): DGGITQSPKYLFRKEGQNVTLSCEQNLNHDAMYWYRQDPGQGLRLIYYSQIVNDFQKGDIAEGYSVSREKKESFPLTVTSAQKNPTAFYLCASSTFATGEGGYTFGSGTRLTVV.

The chain couples TRBV19 to TRBJ1-6; D might be TRBD1 (6 bases). The V and J ends lost 8 bases and 6 bases respectively, with 11 bases between them. This CDR3 contains 13 residues. Germline lookup yields CDR1 LNHDA and CDR2 SQIVND (reference sequence). CDR3 DNA sequence: TGTGCCAGTTGGGGCAGGGGTAATTCACCCCTCCACTTT. This codes for CASWGRGNSPLHF.

The V gene is TRBV11-1, the J gene TRBJ2-1, with TRBD2 matching over 9 bases. This CDR3 has 15 amino acids. Looked up from germline, CDR1 is SGHAT and CDR2 is FQDESV (reference sequence). With 5 bases clipped from V and 6 bases from J, the junction kept 8 bases outside the gene matches. This CDR3 is CASSPRGGGANEQFF. The CDR3, as DNA: TGTGCCAGCAGCCCCCGCGGCGGGGGGGCCAATGAGCAGTTCTTC. The full variable domain, in which reference TRBV11-1 and TRBJ2-1 provide the parts outside the CDR3, is EAEVAQSPRYKITEKSQAVAFWCDPISGHATLYWYRQILGQGPELLVQFQDESVVDDSQLPKDRFSAERLKGVDSTLKIQPAELGDSAMYLCASSPRGGGANEQFFGPGTRLTVL.

This chain joins TRBV7-8 and TRBJ1-2, with no clear D. The CDR3 spans 16 residues. V lost 5 bases and J 4 bases, leaving 20 bases between the germline ends. In germline, CDR1 is SGHVS, CDR2 FQNEAQ. CDR3 in amino acids: CASSRDRGVTSYGYTF. CDR3 sequence (DNA): TGTGCCAGCAGCCGCGACCGGGGAGTAACGTCCTATGGCTACACCTTC.